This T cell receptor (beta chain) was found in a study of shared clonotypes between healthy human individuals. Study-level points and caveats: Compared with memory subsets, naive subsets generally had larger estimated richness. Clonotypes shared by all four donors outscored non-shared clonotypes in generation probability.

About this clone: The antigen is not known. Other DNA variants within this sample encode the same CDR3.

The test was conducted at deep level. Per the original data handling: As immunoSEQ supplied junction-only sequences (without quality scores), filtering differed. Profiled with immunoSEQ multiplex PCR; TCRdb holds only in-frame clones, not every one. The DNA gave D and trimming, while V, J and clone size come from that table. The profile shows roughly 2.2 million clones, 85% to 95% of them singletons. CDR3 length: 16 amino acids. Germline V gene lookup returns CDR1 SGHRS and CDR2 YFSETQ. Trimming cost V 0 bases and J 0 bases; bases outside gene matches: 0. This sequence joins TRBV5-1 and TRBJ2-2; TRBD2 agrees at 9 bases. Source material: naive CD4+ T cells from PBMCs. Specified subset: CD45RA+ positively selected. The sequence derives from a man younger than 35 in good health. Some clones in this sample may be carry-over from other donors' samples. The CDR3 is CASSLVAGANTGELFF. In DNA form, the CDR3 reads TGCGCCAGCAGCTTGGTAGCGGGAGCGAACACCGGGGAGCTGTTTTTT.